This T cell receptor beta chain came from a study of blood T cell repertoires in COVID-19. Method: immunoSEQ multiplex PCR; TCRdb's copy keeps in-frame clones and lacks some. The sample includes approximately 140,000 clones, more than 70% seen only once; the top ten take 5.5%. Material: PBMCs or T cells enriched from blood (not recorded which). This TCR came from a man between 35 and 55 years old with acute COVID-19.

The CDR3 reads CASSTVGNSDTQYF. As DNA, the CDR3 is TGTGCCAGCAGCACCGTTGGTAACTCAGATACGCAGTATTTT. The rearrangement uses TRBV7-2 and TRBJ2-3; D ambiguous. Trimming removed 5 bases at V and 4 bases at J, with 13 bases between. CDR1 and CDR2 from the germline V gene are SGHTA and FQGNSA. This CDR3 region has 14 residues.